Listed here are 32 T cell receptor beta chains from one sample, sequenced in a study of Tregs in tolerant kidney transplant recipients. Assay: immunoSEQ multiplex PCR; the TCRdb copy retains only in-frame clones and omits some. The sample consists of 75,000 to 100,000 clones, just over 90% of them appearing once. Sequencing was performed on CD8+ T cells from blood. Every receptor here comes from a human donor in good health.

The CDR3 spells CSVTKQGSYEQYF. In nucleotides, the CDR3 is TGCAGCGTTACCAAACAGGGCTCCTACGAGCAGTACTTC. The V call is TRBV29-1, the J call TRBJ2-7; D perhaps matches TRBD1 (6 bases). V shed 5 bases and J shed 0 bases, with 11 bases lying between them. Germline CDR1 and CDR2: SQVTM and ANQGSEA. This CDR3 is 13 amino acids long.

This chain joins TRBV25-1 and TRBJ2-1; the D is unclear. There are 17 residues in the CDR3. The V end was cut by 1 base, the J end by 0 bases, with 13 bases between. Germline lookup yields CDR1 MGHDK and CDR2 SYGVNS. The CDR3 is CASSESRSWSSYNEQFF. In DNA, the CDR3 is TGTGCCAGCAGTGAATCCCGCAGTTGGAGCTCCTACAATGAGCAGTTCTTC.

The chain couples TRBV6-5 to TRBJ1-4; the D is unclear. The CDR3 runs to 13 residues. The germline V gene has CDR1 MNHEY and CDR2 SVGAGI. V lost 2 bases and J 8 bases, leaving 9 bases between the germline ends. The CDR3 nucleotides are TGTGCCAGCAGTTACGCAATTGGCGAAAAACTGTTTTTT. Protein product: CASSYAIGEKLFF.

V gene TRBV4-2 combines with J gene TRBJ2-7; no clear D gene. The V gene lost 5 bases and the J gene lost 5 bases, with 10 bases spanning the gap. This CDR3 is built from 12 residues. Germline V gives CDR1 LGHNA, CDR2 YNFKEQ. The CDR3: CASSSPPDEQYF. The CDR3 region has the DNA TGTGCCAGCAGCTCCCCACCGGACGAGCAGTACTTC.

The CDR3 loop is CASSVHGGPYEQYF. The DNA of the CDR3 is TGTGCCAGCAGCGTCCATGGGGGTCCCTACGAGCAGTACTTC. The rearrangement joins TRBV9 to TRBJ2-7; D could derive from TRBD1 or TRBD2 (5 bases each). From germline, CDR1 is SGDLS and CDR2 YYNGEE. V dropped 2 bases and J dropped 2 bases, with 11 bases sitting between them. The CDR3 length is 14 residues. Full variable domain (remainder filled in from reference TRBV9 and TRBJ2-7): DSGVTQTPKHLITATGQRVTLRCSPRSGDLSVYWYQQSLDQGLQFLIQYYNGEERAKGNILERFSAQQFPDLHSELNLSSLELGDSALYFCASSVHGGPYEQYFGPGTRLTVT.

This clone came up once. V gene TRBV5-1 combines with J gene TRBJ2-2; TRBD2 agrees at 15 bases. V lost 2 bases and J lost 1; bases outside the gene matches: 6. Germline V lookup: CDR1 SGHRS, CDR2 YFSETQ. This CDR3 has 19 amino acids. CDR3 DNA: TGCGCCAGCAGCTTCGGGACTAGCGGGAGGATAGGGAACACCGGGGAGCTGTTTTTT. Its translation: CASSFGTSGRIGNTGELFF.

This chain uses TRBV19 with TRBJ1-1; D is unresolved. Trimming shortened V by 6 bases and J by 11 bases, and 13 bases separated the two germline ends. The length of the CDR3 is 11 residues. Germline assignment: CDR1 LNHDA and CDR2 SQIVND (reference sequence). The CDR3 loop is CASSPGPRAFF. CDR3 in DNA: TGTGCCAGTAGCCCCGGTCCACGGGCTTTCTTT.

This clone appeared once. The rearrangement joins TRBV5-1 to TRBJ1-2; D uncertain. CDR1 SGHRS and CDR2 YFSETQ come from the germline V gene. Trimming took off 0 bases at V and 0 bases at J, with 12 bases between the two ends. This CDR3 is 16 amino acids long. CDR3 DNA: TGCGCCAGCAGCTTGGAGGGCAGACAAGCTAACTATGGCTACACCTTC. Amino acids: CASSLEGRQANYGYTF. The full variable domain, completed using reference TRBV5-1 and TRBJ1-2, is KAGVTQTPRYLIKTRGQQVTLSCSPISGHRSVSWYQQTPGQGLQFLFEYFSETQRNKGNFPGRFSGRQFSNSRSEMNVSTLELGDSALYLCASSLEGRQANYGYTFGSGTRLTVV.

V usage is TRBV2 and J usage is TRBJ1-2; the D gene is possibly TRBD1 (5 bases). CDR1 and CDR2 (germline): SNHLY, FYNNEI. The CDR3 is made up of 14 amino acids. V lost 7 bases and J lost 4, with 16 bases in between. CDR3 nucleotides: TGTGCCAGCACCCCGGTCCGGGGCACCTATGGCTACACCTTC. It specifies CASTPVRGTYGYTF.

This chain links TRBV13 with TRBJ1-1, with 11 positions matching TRBD1. Germline CDR1 and CDR2: PRHDT and FYEKMQ (reference sequence). The CDR3 is 12 residues long. V was pared by 8 bases and J by 4 bases, with 0 bases of the junction left unmatched. CDR3 sequence reads: CASGTGGTEAFF. CDR3 sequence (DNA): TGTGCCAGCGGGACAGGGGGCACTGAAGCTTTCTTT.

The V call is TRBV4-1, the J call TRBJ2-6; TRBD1 matches 7 bases. The CDR3 loop spans 18 amino acids. The ends lost 2 bases at V and 0 bases at J; junction bases unmatched: 7. Germline V lookup: CDR1 MGHRA, CDR2 YSYEKL. The CDR3 DNA reads as TGCGCCAGCAGCCAACAAATGTACAGGGGCTCTGGGGCCAACGTCCTGACTTTC. This gives the protein CASSQQMYRGSGANVLTF.

The V call is TRBV27, the J call TRBJ2-3; 10 nucleotides align to TRBD1. Germline CDR1 is MNHEY and CDR2 is SMNVEV (reference sequence). V trimming: 8 bases; J trimming: 2 bases; junction bases outside the gene matches: 1. CDR3 length: 13 residues. CDR3 DNA sequence: TGTGCCAGCGGGACAGGGGACACAGATACGCAGTATTTT. Its translation: CASGTGDTDTQYF.

The chain couples TRBV5-1 to TRBJ1-1; D is unresolved. Germline V gene data show CDR1 as SGHRS and CDR2 as YFSETQ. V was shortened by 0 bases and J by 4 bases, with 7 bases between the two germline ends. This CDR3 spans 13 amino acids. CDR3 protein: CASSLAWFTEAFF. CDR3 sequence (DNA): TGCGCCAGCAGCTTGGCGTGGTTCACTGAAGCTTTCTTT.

The V call is TRBV6-5, the J call TRBJ2-1; 9 bases align to TRBD1. This CDR3 is built from 15 residues. Trimming removed 9 bases from V and 4 bases from J; junction bases left unmatched: 10. Germline values: CDR1 MNHEY, CDR2 SVGAGI. The CDR3 loop is CASEISGQGYNEQFF. As DNA, the CDR3 is TGTGCCAGTGAAATCTCGGGACAGGGTTACAATGAGCAGTTCTTC.

The chain joins TRBV7-9 to TRBJ1-1; D unclear. Trimming took 0 bases from V and 8 from J, leaving 13 bases between them. Germline-derived CDR1 and CDR2 are SEHNR and FQNEAQ (reference sequence). This CDR3 is 14 amino acids long. CDR3 DNA sequence: TGTGCCAGCAGCTTAGCGGGAGGTGGGTCAGAAGCTTTCTTT. It is translated as CASSLAGGGSEAFF.

This chain links TRBV18 with TRBJ2-1; no firm D call. Germline V gene sequence: CDR1 KGHSH, CDR2 LQKENI. The germline V and J ends were trimmed by 6 bases and 2 bases, with 8 bases remaining between them. This CDR3 spans 13 amino acids. The DNA of the CDR3 is TGTGCCAGCTCCCGGGTCACCTACAATGAGCAGTTCTTC. This gives the protein CASSRVTYNEQFF.

This rearrangement joins TRBV15 to TRBJ2-2, with 15 positions matching TRBD2. V gave up 4 bases and J gave up 5 bases; unmatched junction bases: 2. The CDR3 is made up of 16 amino acids. The germline V gene has CDR1 LNHNV and CDR2 YYDKDF (reference sequence). The CDR3 sequence is CATSTGLAGGTGELFF. The CDR3 DNA is TGTGCCACCAGCACGGGACTAGCGGGAGGAACCGGGGAGCTGTTTTTT.

The V call is TRBV10-3, the J call TRBJ2-1; TRBD2 matches at 10 bases. This CDR3 has 15 residues. Trimming removed 3 bases from V and 1 base from J; junction bases left unmatched: 0. Germline CDR1 ENHRY, CDR2 SYGVKD. CDR3 residues: CAISELAGSYNEQFF. The CDR3 DNA reads TGTGCCATCAGTGAACTAGCGGGGTCCTACAATGAGCAGTTCTTC.

The V gene is TRBV27, the J gene TRBJ1-4; weak D call: TRBD1 (5 bases). Trimming removed 1 base from V and 6 bases from J, with 12 bases in between. This CDR3 comprises 15 residues. Germline V gene data show CDR1 as MNHEY and CDR2 as SMNVEV (reference sequence). The CDR3 is CASSLFGGGYEKLFF. In DNA form, the CDR3 reads TGTGCCAGCAGTTTATTTGGGGGGGGATATGAAAAACTGTTTTTT.

The J gene is TRBJ2-1, the V gene TRBV7-7; 10 nucleotides line up with TRBD1. The J segment lost 8 bases and the V segment lost 5 bases, leaving 15 bases of the junction unmatched. CDR3 size: 17 residues. Germline CDR1 and CDR2: SSHAT and FNYEAQ (reference sequence). The CDR3 is CASSLGTGAHLHDEQFF. The DNA for the CDR3 is TGTGCCAGCAGCCTGGGGACAGGGGCGCACCTCCACGATGAGCAGTTCTTC.

The chain links TRBV5-5 to TRBJ2-1; TRBD2 matches 8 bases. Germline V gene sequence: CDR1 SGHKS, CDR2 YYEKEE (reference sequence). The CDR3 is made up of 15 amino acids. J lost 7 bases, V lost 2 bases, and 8 bases had no gene match. CDR3 region: CASSFREGLLNEQFF. The DNA of the CDR3 is TGTGCCAGCAGCTTCCGGGAGGGCCTATTAAATGAGCAGTTCTTC.

The V call is TRBV6-1, the J call TRBJ2-6; D may be TRBD1 (5 bases). Germline CDR1 reads MNHNS; CDR2 reads SASEGT. V lost 1 base to trimming and J lost 2 bases, with 9 bases between them. This CDR3 is built from 16 residues. The DNA for the CDR3 is TGTGCCAGCAGTGAAGACAAGGGGACTGGGGCCAACGTCCTGACTTTC. Its translation: CASSEDKGTGANVLTF.

The CDR3 sequence: CATSRDGHLNQPQHF. CDR3 sequence (DNA): TGTGCCACCAGCAGAGATGGTCACCTGAATCAGCCCCAGCATTTT. The chain joins TRBV15 to TRBJ1-5; D gene unclear. Germline values: CDR1 LNHNV, CDR2 YYDKDF (reference sequence). Trimming left V 0 bases short and J 4 bases short, with 10 bases between. The CDR3 consists of 15 residues.

The rearrangement links TRBV19 to TRBJ1-2; D is uncertain. The CDR3 loop spans 14 amino acids. The germline V gene encodes CDR1 LNHDA and CDR2 SQIVND (reference sequence). Trimming stripped 3 bases from V and 2 bases from J, with 10 bases between. The CDR3 nucleotides are TGTGCCAGTAGTATTGTCGCCTCAAACTATGGCTACACCTTC. Amino acid sequence: CASSIVASNYGYTF. Supplemented by reference TRBV19 and TRBJ1-2, the full variable domain reads DGGITQSPKYLFRKEGQNVTLSCEQNLNHDAMYWYRQDPGQGLRLIYYSQIVNDFQKGDIAEGYSVSREKKESFPLTVTSAQKNPTAFYLCASSIVASNYGYTFGSGTRLTVV.

The chain employs TRBV6-1 and TRBJ2-7; 8 bases map to TRBD2. This CDR3 has 17 residues. Germline V gene sequence: CDR1 MNHNS, CDR2 SASEGT. Trimming removed 1 base from V and 5 bases from J; junction bases left unmatched: 13. In nucleotides, the CDR3 is TGTGCCAGCAGTGAAGGAGGAGTACGGGAGGGCCTCGACGAGCAGTACTTC. It translates to CASSEGGVREGLDEQYF.

In DNA form, the CDR3 reads TGCGCCAGCAGCTTGGAGTCCCCAGGGCCAGATACGCAGTATTTT. Translating it yields CASSLESPGPDTQYF. The J gene is TRBJ2-3, the V gene TRBV5-1, with D tentatively TRBD1 (5 bases). This CDR3 contains 15 residues. The V gene's germline CDR1 is SGHRS and CDR2 YFSETQ. Trimming shortened V by 0 bases and J by 4 bases, and 12 bases separated the two germline ends.

The chain employs TRBV11-2 and TRBJ2-7, with 9 bases matching TRBD2. V trimming: 6 bases; J trimming: 3 bases; junction bases outside the gene matches: 9. Germline assignment: CDR1 SGHAT and CDR2 FQNNGV. The CDR3 is 15 amino acids. DNA of the CDR3: TGTGCCAGCAGGACTAGTAGCGGGAGAAACTACGAGCAGTACTTC. Translated: CASRTSSGRNYEQYF.

The V gene is TRBV5-6, the J gene TRBJ2-7; a weak D match, TRBD1 (5 bases). Trimming took 3 bases from V and 3 from J, leaving 13 bases between them. CDR1 is SGHDT, CDR2 YYEEEE, per germline. CDR3 length: 14 amino acids. CDR3 DNA sequence: TGTGCCAGCAGCTGGGGCGGAGAAGACTACGAGCAGTACTTC. Its translation: CASSWGGEDYEQYF.

This clone was detected only once. Other nucleotide sequences from this sample produce the same CDR3. This CDR3 reads CASSVQGESYEQYF. CDR3 coding DNA: TGTGCCAGCAGCGTACAGGGGGAGTCCTACGAGCAGTACTTC. The V and J genes are TRBV9 and TRBJ2-7; TRBD1 aligns across 7 bases. V lost 1 base to trimming and J lost 1 base; unmatched junction nucleotides: 2. The CDR3 has 14 amino acids. Germline CDR1 and CDR2: SGDLS and YYNGEE.

The gene calls are TRBV18 and TRBJ2-1; 11 bases match TRBD1. This CDR3 contains 18 residues. V was clipped by 4 bases and J by 5 bases; unmatched bases: 13. From germline, CDR1 is KGHSH and CDR2 LQKENI. CDR3 protein: CASSQVVMDRGPNNEQFF. CDR3 nucleotides: TGTGCCAGCTCACAAGTCGTCATGGACAGGGGGCCCAACAATGAGCAGTTCTTC.

A single count supports this clone. The chain recombines TRBV9 with TRBJ1-4; D remains unclear. Trimming cost V 0 bases and J 6 bases, with 9 bases left between them. This CDR3 spans 14 amino acids. In germline, CDR1 is SGDLS, CDR2 YYNGEE. CDR3 coding DNA: TGTGCCAGCAGCGTAGAGTCGAGGGATGAAAAACTGTTTTTT. Translated, it gives CASSVESRDEKLFF.

This chain uses TRBV9 with TRBJ2-7, with no clear D. CDR1 SGDLS and CDR2 YYNGEE come from the germline V gene. Trimming shortened V by 3 bases and J by 4 bases, and 20 bases separated the two germline ends. The CDR3 has 16 amino acids. CDR3 coding DNA: TGTGCCAGCAGCGCTGGACCTCGAAGGGCCGGGTACGAGCAGTACTTC. Protein: CASSAGPRRAGYEQYF.